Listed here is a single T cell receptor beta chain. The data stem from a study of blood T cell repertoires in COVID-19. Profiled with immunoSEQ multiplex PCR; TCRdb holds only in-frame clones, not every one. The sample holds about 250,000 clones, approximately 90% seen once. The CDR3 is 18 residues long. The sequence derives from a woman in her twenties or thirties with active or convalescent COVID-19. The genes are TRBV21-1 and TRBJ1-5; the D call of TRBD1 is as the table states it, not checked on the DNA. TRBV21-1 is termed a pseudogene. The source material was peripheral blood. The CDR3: CASSKGVKDTDSNQPQHF. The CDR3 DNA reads TGTGCCAGCAGCAAAGGAGTCAAGGACACCGATAGCAATCAGCCCCAGCATTTT.